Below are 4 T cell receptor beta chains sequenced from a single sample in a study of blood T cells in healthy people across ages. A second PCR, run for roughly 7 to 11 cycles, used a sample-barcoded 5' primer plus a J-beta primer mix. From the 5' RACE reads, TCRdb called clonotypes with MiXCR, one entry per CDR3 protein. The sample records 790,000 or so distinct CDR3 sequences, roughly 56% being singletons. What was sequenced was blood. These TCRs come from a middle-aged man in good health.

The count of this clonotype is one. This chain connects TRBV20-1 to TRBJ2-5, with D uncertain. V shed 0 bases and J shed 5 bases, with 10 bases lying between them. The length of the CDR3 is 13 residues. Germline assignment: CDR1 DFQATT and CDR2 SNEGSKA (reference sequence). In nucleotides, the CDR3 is TGCAGTGCTAGAGATGTGGGCCGGGAGACCCAGTACTTC. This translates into CSARDVGRETQYF.

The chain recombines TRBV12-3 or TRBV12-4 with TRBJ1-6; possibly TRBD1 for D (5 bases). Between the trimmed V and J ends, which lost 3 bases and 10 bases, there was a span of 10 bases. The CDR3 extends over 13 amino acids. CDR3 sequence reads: CASSFPGASPLHF. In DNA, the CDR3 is TGTGCCAGCAGTTTTCCCGGGGCCTCACCCCTCCACTTT.

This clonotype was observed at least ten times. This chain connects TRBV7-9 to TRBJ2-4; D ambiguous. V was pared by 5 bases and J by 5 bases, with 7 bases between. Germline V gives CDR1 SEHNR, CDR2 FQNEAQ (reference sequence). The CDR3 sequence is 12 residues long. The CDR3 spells CASSLHENIQYF. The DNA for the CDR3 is TGTGCCAGCAGCCTCCATGAAAACATTCAGTACTTC.

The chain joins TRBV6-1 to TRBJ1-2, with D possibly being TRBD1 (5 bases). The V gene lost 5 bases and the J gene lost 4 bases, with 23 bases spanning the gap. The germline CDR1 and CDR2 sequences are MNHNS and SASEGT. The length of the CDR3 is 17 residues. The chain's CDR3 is CASSKLTGGEEGYGYTF. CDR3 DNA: TGTGCCAGCAGTAAACTTACCGGGGGGGAAGAGGGCTATGGCTACACCTTC.